These 5 T cell receptor beta chains share one sample of origin, sequenced in a study of T cells after yellow fever vaccination. Each CDR3 protein is one row after TCRdb ran MiXCR on the 5' RACE reads. This table holds roughly 27,000 distinct CDR3 sequences, about 5% found once. The sequences come from CD8+ T cells sorted from PBMCs, collected 10 days after the yellow fever booster vaccination. Receptors originate from a young man who received the YFV17D yellow fever vaccine.

This clonotype was counted ten times or more. The chain joins TRBV7-9 to TRBJ2-3, with D unclear. V was cut by 3 bases and J by 3 bases, with 16 bases left in between. Germline V gene sequence: CDR1 SEHNR, CDR2 FQNEAQ (reference sequence). This CDR3 has 16 amino acids. The CDR3 here is CASSFSGFLFTDTQYF. The CDR3 DNA is TGTGCCAGCAGCTTTAGTGGATTCCTATTTACAGATACGCAGTATTTT.

This clonotype was seen at least ten times. This rearrangement joins TRBV7-2 to TRBJ2-3, with 8 bases fitting TRBD2. From germline, CDR1 is SGHTA and CDR2 FQGNSA. V shed 5 bases and J 2 bases; nucleotides not matched to a gene: 9. The CDR3 is made up of 16 amino acids. Written as DNA, the CDR3 is TGTGCCAGCAGCGAGTTTAGCGGGATGTTCACAGATACGCAGTATTTT. Amino acid sequence: CASSEFSGMFTDTQYF.

This clonotype has a count of ten or more. V is TRBV5-1 and J is TRBJ2-7; a weak D match, TRBD2 (5 bases). Trimming took off 2 bases at V and 4 bases at J, with 13 bases between the two ends. Germline values: CDR1 SGHRS, CDR2 YFSETQ. The CDR3 runs to 14 residues. The DNA of the CDR3 is TGCGCCAGCAGCTTCGAGGGAGACGTTTACGAGCAGTACTTC. Protein product: CASSFEGDVYEQYF. Using reference TRBV5-1 and TRBJ2-7 for the parts outside the CDR3, the full variable domain is KAGVTQTPRYLIKTRGQQVTLSCSPISGHRSVSWYQQTPGQGLQFLFEYFSETQRNKGNFPGRFSGRQFSNSRSEMNVSTLELGDSALYLCASSFEGDVYEQYFGPGTRLTVT.

This clonotype was seen repeatedly, ten times or more. The gene calls are TRBV12-3 or TRBV12-4 and TRBJ2-1; no clear D gene. The CDR3 loop spans 13 amino acids. V lost 4 bases and J 4 bases, leaving 8 bases between the germline ends. CDR3: CASSSNGYNEQFF. The CDR3 DNA is TGTGCCAGCAGTTCCAACGGTTACAATGAGCAGTTCTTC.

Relative to its sample, this clonotype is medium-sized. V is TRBV5-6 and J is TRBJ2-1; 8 bases line up with TRBD2. The CDR3 is made up of 14 amino acids. Trimming at V came to 2 bases and at J to 3 bases, leaving 1 base not matched to a gene. Germline CDR1 is SGHDT and CDR2 is YYEEEE. The CDR3 DNA reads as TGTGCCAGCAGCTTAACTAGCGGCTACAATGAGCAGTTCTTC. Translated: CASSLTSGYNEQFF.